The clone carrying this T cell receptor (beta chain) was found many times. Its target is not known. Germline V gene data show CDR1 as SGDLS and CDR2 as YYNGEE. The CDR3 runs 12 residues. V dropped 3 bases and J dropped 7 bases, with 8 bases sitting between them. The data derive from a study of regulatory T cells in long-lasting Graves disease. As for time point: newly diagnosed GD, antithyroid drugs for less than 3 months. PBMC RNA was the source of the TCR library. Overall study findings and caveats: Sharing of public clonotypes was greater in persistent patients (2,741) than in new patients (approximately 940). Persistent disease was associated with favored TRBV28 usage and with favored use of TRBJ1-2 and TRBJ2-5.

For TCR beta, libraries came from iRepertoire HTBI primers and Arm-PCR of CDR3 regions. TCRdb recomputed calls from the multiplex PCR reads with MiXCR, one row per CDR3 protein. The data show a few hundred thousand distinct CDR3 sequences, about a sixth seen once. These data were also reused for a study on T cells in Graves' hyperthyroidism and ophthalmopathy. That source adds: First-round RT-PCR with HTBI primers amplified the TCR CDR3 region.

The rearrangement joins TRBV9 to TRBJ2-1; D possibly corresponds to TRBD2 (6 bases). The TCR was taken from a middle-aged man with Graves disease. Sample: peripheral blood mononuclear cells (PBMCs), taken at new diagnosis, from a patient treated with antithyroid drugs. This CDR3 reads CASSEGLNEQFF. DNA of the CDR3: TGTGCCAGCAGCGAGGGACTGAATGAGCAGTTCTTC.